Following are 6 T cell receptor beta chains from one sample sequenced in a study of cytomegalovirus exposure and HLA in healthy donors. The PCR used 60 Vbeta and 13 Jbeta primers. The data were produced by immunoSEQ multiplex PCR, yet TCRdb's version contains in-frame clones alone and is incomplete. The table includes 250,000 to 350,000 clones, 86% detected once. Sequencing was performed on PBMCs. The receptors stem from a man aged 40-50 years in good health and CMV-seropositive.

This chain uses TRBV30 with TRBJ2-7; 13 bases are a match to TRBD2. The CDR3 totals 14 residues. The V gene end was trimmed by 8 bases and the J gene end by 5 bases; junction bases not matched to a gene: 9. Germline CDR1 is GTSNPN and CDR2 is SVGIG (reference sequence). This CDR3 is CAPRTSGRLHEQYF. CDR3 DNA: TGTGCCCCTAGGACTAGCGGGAGACTCCACGAGCAGTACTTC.

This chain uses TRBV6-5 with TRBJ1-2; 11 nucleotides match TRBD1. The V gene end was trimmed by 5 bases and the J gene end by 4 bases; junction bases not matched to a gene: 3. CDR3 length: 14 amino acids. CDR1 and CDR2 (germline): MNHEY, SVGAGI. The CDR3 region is CASSTDRGLYGYTF. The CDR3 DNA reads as TGTGCCAGCAGTACGGACAGGGGGCTCTATGGCTACACCTTC.

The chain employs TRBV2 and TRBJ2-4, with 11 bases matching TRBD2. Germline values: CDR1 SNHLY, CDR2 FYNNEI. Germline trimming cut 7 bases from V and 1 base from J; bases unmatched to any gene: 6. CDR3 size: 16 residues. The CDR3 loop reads CASISGRAPAKNIQYF. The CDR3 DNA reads TGTGCCAGCATTAGCGGGAGGGCCCCCGCCAAAAACATTCAGTACTTC.

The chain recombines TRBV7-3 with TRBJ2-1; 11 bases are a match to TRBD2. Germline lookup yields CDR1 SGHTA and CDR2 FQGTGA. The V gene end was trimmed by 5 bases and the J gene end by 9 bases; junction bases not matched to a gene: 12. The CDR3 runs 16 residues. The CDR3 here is CASSPRSSGRAVEQFF. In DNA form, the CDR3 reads TGTGCCAGCAGCCCCCGGAGTAGCGGGAGGGCCGTTGAGCAGTTCTTC.

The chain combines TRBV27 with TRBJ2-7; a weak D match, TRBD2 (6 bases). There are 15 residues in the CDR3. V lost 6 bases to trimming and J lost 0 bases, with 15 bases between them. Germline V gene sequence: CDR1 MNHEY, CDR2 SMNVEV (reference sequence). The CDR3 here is CASSLWGGLSYEQYF. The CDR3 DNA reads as TGTGCCAGCAGCCTCTGGGGAGGCCTCTCCTACGAGCAGTACTTC.

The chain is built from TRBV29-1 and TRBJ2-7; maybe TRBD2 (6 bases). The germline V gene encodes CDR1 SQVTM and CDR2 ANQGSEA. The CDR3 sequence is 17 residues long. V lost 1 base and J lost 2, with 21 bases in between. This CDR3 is CSVEVKRVIGRAYEQYF. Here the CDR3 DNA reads TGCAGCGTTGAAGTGAAAAGGGTAATCGGGAGAGCCTACGAGCAGTACTTC.